This T cell receptor (beta chain) was sequenced in a study of CD4 and CD8 cells across lung adenocarcinoma regions. Donors had localized lung adenocarcinoma, a non-small cell lung cancer. Relative to its sample, this clonotype is medium-sized. TCRdb called the PCR reads again in MiXCR, with one record for every CDR3 protein. Counted here are more than 9,000 distinct CDR3 sequences, roughly 43% occurring once; the ten biggest clones make up roughly 27%. V was pared by 3 bases and J by 6 bases, with 14 bases between. CDR1 and CDR2 from the germline V gene are MNHNS and SASEGT. The CDR3 sequence is 15 residues long.

The sequence was obtained from a female donor with lung adenocarcinoma. The CD4 and CD8 labels of this study may be unreliable. This chain links TRBV6-1 with TRBJ2-2; TRBD2 might be the D (6 bases). The sequenced sample was CD8+ T cells from the margin of a lung tumor. In DNA, the CDR3 is TGTGCCAGCAGTGAGGTTTTGGAGGGACCCGGGGAGCTGTTTTTT. Amino acid sequence: CASSEVLEGPGELFF.